This T cell receptor (beta chain) emerged from a study of molecular identifiers for immune sequencing clone quantification. The authors sorted naive CD8 T cells as CD8+CD4-CCR7+CD45RA+. Study-level results: Barcode-sharing identical TCR molecules could underestimate highly expanded clone sizes.

The use of previously described methods and listed TCR primers produced the bulk TCR libraries. TCRdb re-called the PCR reads through MiXCR, storing one row per CDR3 protein. Of a few hundred thousand distinct CDR3 sequences detected, roughly a quarter appear once; the ten largest clones hold 0.65% to 0.75%. This clonotype was recorded a few times. The antigen remains undetermined. With 0 bases removed from V and 4 bases from J, the gap between germline ends came to 5 bases. Germline CDR1 and CDR2: GTSNPN and SVGIG (reference sequence). The CDR3 is 12 amino acids. The sequence was collected from a human donor in good health. Some libraries in this study had Jurkat cell RNA spiked in. The chain recombines TRBV30 with TRBJ2-3; D not resolved. The sample was naive CD8+ T cells from blood, with Jurkat cell RNA spiked in. Regarding subset: FACS-sorted CD8+CD4-CCR7+CD45RA+ naive T cells. Here the CDR3 reads CAWSVLPDTQYF. The CDR3 DNA sequence: TGTGCCTGGAGTGTACTCCCAGATACGCAGTATTTT.